Each of the 4 T cell receptor beta chains below was sequenced from the same sample in a study of cytomegalovirus exposure and HLA in healthy donors. It was with 60 Vbeta and 13 Jbeta primers that the PCR ran. TCRdb's copy holds only in-frame clones and misses some; the assay was immunoSEQ multiplex PCR. The sample has under 140,000 clones, around 85% seen once. Material: PBMCs. These receptors all stem from a man aged 40-50 years in good health and CMV-seronegative.

The CDR3 region is CASSLYNEQFF. DNA for the CDR3: TGTGCCAGCAGCCTGTACAATGAGCAGTTCTTC. This chain joins TRBV5-4 and TRBJ2-1; D is unclear. From germline, CDR1 is SGHNT and CDR2 YYREEE (reference sequence). The V end lost 4 bases, the J end lost 4 bases, and 3 bases lay between the germline ends. This CDR3 comprises 11 residues.

The chain carries TRBV4-3 and TRBJ2-7, with a tentative D call TRBD2 (6 bases). In germline, CDR1 is LGHNA, CDR2 YSLEER. V shed 1 base and J shed 1 base, with 11 bases lying between them. The CDR3 length is 15 residues. This CDR3 is CASSQAAGLSYEQYF. In DNA form, the CDR3 reads TGCGCCAGCAGCCAAGCCGCCGGACTATCCTACGAGCAGTACTTC.

The chain links TRBV9 to TRBJ1-2, with 8 bases aligning to TRBD1. V lost 4 bases, J lost 7 bases, and 9 bases stayed unmatched. Germline lookup yields CDR1 SGDLS and CDR2 YYNGEE. This CDR3 is built from 14 residues. This CDR3 is CASSTTGTGGGYTF. The CDR3, as DNA: TGTGCCAGCAGCACAACCGGGACAGGTGGTGGCTACACCTTC.

The chain uses TRBV19 and TRBJ1-4, with a weak D call TRBD1 (5 bases). CDR1 is LNHDA and CDR2 is SQIVND in the germline V gene (reference sequence). This CDR3 comprises 14 residues. Trimming left V 7 bases short and J 6 bases short, with 15 bases between. The CDR3 DNA reads as TGTGCCAGTAATGACTGGGGGGGTGATGAAAAACTGTTTTTT. This translates into CASNDWGGDEKLFF.